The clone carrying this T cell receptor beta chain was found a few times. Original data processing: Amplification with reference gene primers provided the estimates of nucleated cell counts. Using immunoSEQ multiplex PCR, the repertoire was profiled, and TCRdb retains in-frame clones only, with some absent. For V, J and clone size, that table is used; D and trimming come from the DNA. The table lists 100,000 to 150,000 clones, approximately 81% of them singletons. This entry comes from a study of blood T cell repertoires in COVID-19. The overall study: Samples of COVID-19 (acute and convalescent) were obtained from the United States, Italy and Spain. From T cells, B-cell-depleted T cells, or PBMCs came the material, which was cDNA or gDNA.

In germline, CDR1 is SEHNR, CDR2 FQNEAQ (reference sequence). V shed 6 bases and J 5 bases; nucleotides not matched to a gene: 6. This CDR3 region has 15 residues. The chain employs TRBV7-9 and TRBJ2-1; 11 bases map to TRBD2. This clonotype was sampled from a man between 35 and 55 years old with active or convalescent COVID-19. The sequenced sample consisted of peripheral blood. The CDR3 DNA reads TGTGCCAGCAGTTCACGTAGCGGGAGGGACAATGAGCAGTTCTTC. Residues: CASSSRSGRDNEQFF.